This TCR beta chain stems from a study of blood T cell repertoires in COVID-19. Study information: The United States, Italy and Spain were the sources of the acute and convalescent COVID-19 samples. Sources were T cells, B-cell-depleted T cells, or PBMCs; the material itself was cDNA or gDNA.

Per the study methods: Counts of nucleated cells, estimated from reference gene primer amplification, were obtained. Sequenced by immunoSEQ multiplex PCR; TCRdb stores in-frame clones only, minus some. V and J calls and clone size are copied from that table; D and trimming were computed from the DNA. The sample holds around 100,000 clones, 80% seen once. Looked up from germline, CDR1 is MDHEN and CDR2 is SYDVKM. This CDR3 has 14 amino acids. V lost 8 bases to trimming and J lost 0 bases, with 12 bases between them. The sequenced sample consisted of peripheral blood. The sequence was collected from an older woman with acute or convalescent COVID-19. The V gene is TRBV28, the J gene TRBJ2-3; no reliable D call. CDR3 DNA sequence: TGTGCCAGCCAACGGCGGCCTAGCACAGATACGCAGTATTTT. Amino acids: CASQRRPSTDTQYF. Full variable domain (outside the CDR3, taken from reference TRBV28 and TRBJ2-3): DVKVTQSSRYLVKRTGEKVFLECVQDMDHENMFWYRQDPGLGLRLIYFSYDVKMKEKGDIPEGYSVSREKKERFSLILESASTNQTSMYLCASQRRPSTDTQYFGPGTRLTVL.